The present T cell receptor beta chain was sequenced within a study of shared clonotypes between healthy human individuals. Study-wide findings and caveats: Generation probabilities of non-shared clonotypes were lower (relative to those shared by all four donors).

Regarding this clone: Its antigen is unknown.

The protocol was immunoSEQ multiplex PCR, while the TCRdb copy is restricted to in-frame clones and leaves out a portion. The sample lists over 2 million clones, around 95% occurring once. This clonotype originated in a young man in good health. Sequencing used naive CD4+ T cells sorted from blood. Subset given: CD45RA+ positively selected.

This chain's CDR3 is CASSVGAGRVSTDTQYF. The DNA of the CDR3 is TGTGCCAGCAGCGTAGGCGCAGGAAGGGTCAGCACAGATACGCAGTATTTT. The chain recombines TRBV9 with TRBJ2-3; D ambiguous. CDR1 and CDR2 (germline): SGDLS, YYNGEE. CDR3 length: 17 amino acids. The V end lost 0 bases, the J end lost 0 bases, and 14 bases lay between the germline ends.